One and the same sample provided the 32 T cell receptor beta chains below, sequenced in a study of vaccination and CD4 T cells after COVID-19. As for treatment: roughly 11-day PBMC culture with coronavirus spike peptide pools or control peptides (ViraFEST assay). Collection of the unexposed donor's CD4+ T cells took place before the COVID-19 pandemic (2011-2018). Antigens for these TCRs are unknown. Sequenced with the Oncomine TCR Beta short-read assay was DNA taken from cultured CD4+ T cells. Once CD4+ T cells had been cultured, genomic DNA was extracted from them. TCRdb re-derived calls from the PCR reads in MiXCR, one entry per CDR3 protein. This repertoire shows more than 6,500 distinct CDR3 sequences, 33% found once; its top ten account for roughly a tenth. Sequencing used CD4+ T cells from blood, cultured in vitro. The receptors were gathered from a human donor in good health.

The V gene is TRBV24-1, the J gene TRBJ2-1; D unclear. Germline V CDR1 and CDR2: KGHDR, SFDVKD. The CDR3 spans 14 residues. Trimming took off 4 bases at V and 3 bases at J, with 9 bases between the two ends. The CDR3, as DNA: TGTGCCACCAGTGACCCCAGGAACTACAATGAGCAGTTCTTC. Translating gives CATSDPRNYNEQFF.

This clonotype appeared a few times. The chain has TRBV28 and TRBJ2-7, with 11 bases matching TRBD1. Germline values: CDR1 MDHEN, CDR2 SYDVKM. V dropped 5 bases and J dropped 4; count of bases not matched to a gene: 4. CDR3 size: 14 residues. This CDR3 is CASSMDRGRYEQYF. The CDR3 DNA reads TGTGCCAGCAGTATGGACAGGGGGCGGTACGAGCAGTACTTC.

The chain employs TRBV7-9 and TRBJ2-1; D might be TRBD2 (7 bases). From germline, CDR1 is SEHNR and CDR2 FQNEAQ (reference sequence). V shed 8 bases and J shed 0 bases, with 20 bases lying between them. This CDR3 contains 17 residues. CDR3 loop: CASGGRGEGSSYNEQFF. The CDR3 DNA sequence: TGTGCCAGCGGGGGAAGGGGGGAGGGTAGCTCCTACAATGAGCAGTTCTTC.

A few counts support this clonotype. This CDR3 reads CASTQSPGQNYGYTF. In DNA, the CDR3 is TGTGCCAGCACCCAATCTCCGGGACAGAACTATGGCTACACCTTC. This chain links TRBV28 with TRBJ1-2, with TRBD1 matching over 7 bases. Trimming at V came to 7 bases and at J to 2 bases, leaving 10 bases not matched to a gene. The CDR3 extends over 15 amino acids. Germline V gene sequence: CDR1 MDHEN, CDR2 SYDVKM.

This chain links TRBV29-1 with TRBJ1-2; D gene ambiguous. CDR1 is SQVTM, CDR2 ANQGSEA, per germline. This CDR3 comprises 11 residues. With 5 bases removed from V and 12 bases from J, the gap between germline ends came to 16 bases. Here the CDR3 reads CSVRLAEGDTF. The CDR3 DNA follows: TGCAGCGTTAGGTTGGCGGAAGGAGACACCTTC.

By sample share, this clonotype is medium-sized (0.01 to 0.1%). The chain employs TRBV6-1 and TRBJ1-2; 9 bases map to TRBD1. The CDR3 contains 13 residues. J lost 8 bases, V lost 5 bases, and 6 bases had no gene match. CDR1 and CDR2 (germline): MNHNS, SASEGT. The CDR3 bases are TGTGCCAGCAGTAAACAGGGGGCTTGGGGCTACACCTTC. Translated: CASSKQGAWGYTF.

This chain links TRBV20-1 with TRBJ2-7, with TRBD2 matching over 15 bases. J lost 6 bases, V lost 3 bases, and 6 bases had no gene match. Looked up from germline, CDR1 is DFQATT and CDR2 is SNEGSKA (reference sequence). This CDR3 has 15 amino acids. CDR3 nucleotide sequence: TGCAGTGCTAGTTCGGGACTAGCGGGAGGTTCCGAGCAGTACTTC. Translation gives CSASSGLAGGSEQYF.

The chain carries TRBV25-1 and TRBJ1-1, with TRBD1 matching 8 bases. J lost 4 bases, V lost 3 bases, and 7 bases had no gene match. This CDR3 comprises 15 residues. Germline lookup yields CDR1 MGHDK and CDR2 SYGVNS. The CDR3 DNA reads TGTGCCAGCAGTGAGCAGGGGGCGAGAGTCACTGAAGCTTTCTTT. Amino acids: CASSEQGARVTEAFF.

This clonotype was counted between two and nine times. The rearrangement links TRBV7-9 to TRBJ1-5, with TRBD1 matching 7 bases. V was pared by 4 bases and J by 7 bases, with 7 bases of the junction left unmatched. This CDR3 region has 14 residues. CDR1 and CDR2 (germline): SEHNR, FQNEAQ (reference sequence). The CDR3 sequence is CASSSDRVRQPQHF. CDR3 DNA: TGTGCCAGCAGCTCTGACAGGGTTCGGCAGCCCCAGCATTTT.

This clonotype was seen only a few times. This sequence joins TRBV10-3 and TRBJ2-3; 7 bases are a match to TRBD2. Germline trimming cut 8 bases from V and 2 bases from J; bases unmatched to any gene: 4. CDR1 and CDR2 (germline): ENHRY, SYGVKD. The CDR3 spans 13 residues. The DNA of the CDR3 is TGTGCCATCTCCAGGGACTACACAGATACGCAGTATTTT. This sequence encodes CAISRDYTDTQYF.

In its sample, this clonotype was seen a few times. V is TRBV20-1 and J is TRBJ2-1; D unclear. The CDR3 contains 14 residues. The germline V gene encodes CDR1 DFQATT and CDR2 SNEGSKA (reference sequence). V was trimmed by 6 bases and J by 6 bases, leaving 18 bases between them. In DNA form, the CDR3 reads TGCAGTGCCCCCTGGCGAGAGCATGGCAATGAGCAGTTCTTC. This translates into CSAPWREHGNEQFF.

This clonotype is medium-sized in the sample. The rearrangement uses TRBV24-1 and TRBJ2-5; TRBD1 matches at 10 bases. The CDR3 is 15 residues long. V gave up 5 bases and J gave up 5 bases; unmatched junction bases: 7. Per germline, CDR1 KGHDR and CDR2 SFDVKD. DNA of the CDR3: TGTGCCACCAGTGCTACCGGGACAGGGGTCGAGACCCAGTACTTC. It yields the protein CATSATGTGVETQYF.

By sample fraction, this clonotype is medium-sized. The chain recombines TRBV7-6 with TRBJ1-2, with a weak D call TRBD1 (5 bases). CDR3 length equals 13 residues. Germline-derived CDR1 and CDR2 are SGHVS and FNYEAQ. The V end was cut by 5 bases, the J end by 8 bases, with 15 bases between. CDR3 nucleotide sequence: TGTGCCAGCAGCGCGACAGCGATAGCGGGCTACACCTTC. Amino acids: CASSATAIAGYTF.

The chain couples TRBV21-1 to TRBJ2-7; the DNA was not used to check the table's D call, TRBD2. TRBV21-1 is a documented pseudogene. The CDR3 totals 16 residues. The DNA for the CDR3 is TGTGCCAGCAGTCCCGAAGACGCAGCGGGAAAGTACGAGCAGTACTTC. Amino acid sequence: CASSPEDAAGKYEQYF.

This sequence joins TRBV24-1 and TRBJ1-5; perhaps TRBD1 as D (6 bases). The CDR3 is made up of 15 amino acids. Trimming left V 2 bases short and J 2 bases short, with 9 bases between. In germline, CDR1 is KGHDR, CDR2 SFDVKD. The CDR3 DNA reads TGTGCCACCAGTGATTCGTCAGGGGGCAATCAGCCCCAGCATTTT. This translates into CATSDSSGGNQPQHF.

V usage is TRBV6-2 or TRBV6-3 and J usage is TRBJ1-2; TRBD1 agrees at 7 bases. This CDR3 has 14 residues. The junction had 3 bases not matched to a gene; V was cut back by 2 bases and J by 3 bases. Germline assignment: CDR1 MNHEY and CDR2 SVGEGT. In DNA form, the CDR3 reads TGTGCCAGCAGTTACCAGGGACAGTACTATGGCTACACCTTC. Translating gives CASSYQGQYYGYTF.

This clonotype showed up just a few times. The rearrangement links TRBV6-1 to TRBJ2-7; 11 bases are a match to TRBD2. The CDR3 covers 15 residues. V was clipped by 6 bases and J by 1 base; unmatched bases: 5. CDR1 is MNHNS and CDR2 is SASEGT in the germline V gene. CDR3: CASRAGTSGSYEQYF. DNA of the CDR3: TGTGCCAGCAGGGCCGGGACTAGCGGTTCCTACGAGCAGTACTTC.

CDR3 amino acids: CASSQDWGEREDGETQYF. CDR3 sequence (DNA): TGTGCCAGCAGCCAAGATTGGGGAGAGCGGGAGGACGGGGAGACCCAGTACTTC. The gene calls are TRBV4-2 and TRBJ2-5, with 9 bases lining up with TRBD2. The J segment lost 5 bases and the V segment lost 0 bases, leaving 13 bases of the junction unmatched. CDR3 length: 18 amino acids. Looked up from germline, CDR1 is LGHNA and CDR2 is YNFKEQ.

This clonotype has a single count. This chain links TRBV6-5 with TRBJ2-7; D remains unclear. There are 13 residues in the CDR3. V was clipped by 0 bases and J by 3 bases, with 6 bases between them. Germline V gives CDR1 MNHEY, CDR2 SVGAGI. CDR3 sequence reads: CASSYSKNYEQYF. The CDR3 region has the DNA TGTGCCAGCAGTTACTCGAAGAACTACGAGCAGTACTTC.

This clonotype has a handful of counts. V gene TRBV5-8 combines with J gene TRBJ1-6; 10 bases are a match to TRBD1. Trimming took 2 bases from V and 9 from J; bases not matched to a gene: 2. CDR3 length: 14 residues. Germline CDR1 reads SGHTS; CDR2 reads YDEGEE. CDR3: CASSFRDRGSPLHF. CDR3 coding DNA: TGTGCCAGCAGCTTCCGGGACAGGGGTTCACCCCTCCACTTT. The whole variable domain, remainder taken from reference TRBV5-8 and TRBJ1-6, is EAGVTQSPTHLIKTRGQQATLRCSPISGHTSVYWYQQALGLGLQFLLWYDEGEERNRGNFPPRFSGRQFPNYSSELNVNALELEDSALYLCASSFRDRGSPLHFGNGTRLTVT.

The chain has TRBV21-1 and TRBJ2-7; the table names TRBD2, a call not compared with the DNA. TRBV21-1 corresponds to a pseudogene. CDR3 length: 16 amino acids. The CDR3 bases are TGTGCCAGCAGCAATAACGCGGGAGGGAGCTCCTACGAGCAGTACTTC. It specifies CASSNNAGGSSYEQYF.

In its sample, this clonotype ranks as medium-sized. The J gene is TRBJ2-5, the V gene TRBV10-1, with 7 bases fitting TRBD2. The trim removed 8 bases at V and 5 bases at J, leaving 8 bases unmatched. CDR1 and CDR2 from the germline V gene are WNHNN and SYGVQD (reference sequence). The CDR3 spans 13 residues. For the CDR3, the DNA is TGCGCCAGCCTCCAGTGGGGAGGGGAGACCCAGTACTTC. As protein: CASLQWGGETQYF.

The CDR3 loop is CASSKTLPSSYEQYF. The DNA for the CDR3 is TGTGCCAGCAGTAAAACACTACCGAGCTCCTACGAGCAGTACTTC. This sequence joins TRBV27 and TRBJ2-7; no clear D. The V end was cut by 5 bases, the J end by 0 bases, with 14 bases between. Germline CDR1 is MNHEY and CDR2 is SMNVEV (reference sequence). This CDR3 is 15 amino acids long.

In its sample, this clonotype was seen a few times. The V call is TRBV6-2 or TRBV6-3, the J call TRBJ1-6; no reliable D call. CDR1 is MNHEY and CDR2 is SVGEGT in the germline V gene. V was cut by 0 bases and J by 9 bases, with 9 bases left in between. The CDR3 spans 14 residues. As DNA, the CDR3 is TGTGCCAGCAGTTACTCGAGATTAGGTTCACCCCTCCACTTT. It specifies CASSYSRLGSPLHF.

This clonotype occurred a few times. CDR3 loop: CASRPPGEGTEAFF. In nucleotides, the CDR3 is TGTGCCAGCCGACCCCCAGGGGAGGGGACTGAAGCTTTCTTT. The chain joins TRBV6-1 to TRBJ1-1; the D gene is possibly TRBD1 (6 bases). Looked up from germline, CDR1 is MNHNS and CDR2 is SASEGT. V was pared by 8 bases and J by 5 bases, with 18 bases between. The CDR3 totals 14 residues.

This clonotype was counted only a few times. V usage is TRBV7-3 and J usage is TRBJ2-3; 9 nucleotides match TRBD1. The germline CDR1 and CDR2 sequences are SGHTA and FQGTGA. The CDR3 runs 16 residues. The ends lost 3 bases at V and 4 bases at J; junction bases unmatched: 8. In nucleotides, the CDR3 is TGTGCCAGCAGCTTGGCCGGGACAGGGTTCGCAGATACGCAGTATTTT. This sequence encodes CASSLAGTGFADTQYF.

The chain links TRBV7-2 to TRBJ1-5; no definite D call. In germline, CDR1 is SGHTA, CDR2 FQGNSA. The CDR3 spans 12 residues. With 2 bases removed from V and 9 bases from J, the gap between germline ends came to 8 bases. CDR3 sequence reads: CASSLNKGPQHF. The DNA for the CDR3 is TGTGCCAGCAGCTTAAATAAGGGGCCCCAGCATTTT.

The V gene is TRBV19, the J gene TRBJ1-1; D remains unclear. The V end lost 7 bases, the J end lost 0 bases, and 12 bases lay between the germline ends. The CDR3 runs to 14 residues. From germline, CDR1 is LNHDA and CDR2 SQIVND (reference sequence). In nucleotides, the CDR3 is TGTGCCAGTACAGTCAGCCTCATGAACACTGAAGCTTTCTTT. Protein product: CASTVSLMNTEAFF.

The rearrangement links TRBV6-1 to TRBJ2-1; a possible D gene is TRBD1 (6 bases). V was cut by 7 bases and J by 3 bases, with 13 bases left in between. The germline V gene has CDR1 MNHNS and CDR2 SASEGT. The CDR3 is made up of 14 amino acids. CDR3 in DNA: TGTGCCAGCAACATAGGGGGTCGCTACAATGAGCAGTTCTTC. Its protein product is CASNIGGRYNEQFF.

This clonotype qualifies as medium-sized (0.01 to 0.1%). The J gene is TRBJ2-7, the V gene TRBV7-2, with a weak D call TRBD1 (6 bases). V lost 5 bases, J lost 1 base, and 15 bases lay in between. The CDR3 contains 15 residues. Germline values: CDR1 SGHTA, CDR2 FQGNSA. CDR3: CASSRTWDTSYEQYF. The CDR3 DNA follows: TGTGCCAGCAGCCGCACCTGGGACACGTCCTACGAGCAGTACTTC. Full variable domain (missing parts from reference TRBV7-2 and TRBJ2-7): GAGVSQSPSNKVTEKGKDVELRCDPISGHTALYWYRQSLGQGLEFLIYFQGNSAPDKSGLPSDRFSAERTGGSVSTLTIQRTQQEDSAVYLCASSRTWDTSYEQYFGPGTRLTVT.

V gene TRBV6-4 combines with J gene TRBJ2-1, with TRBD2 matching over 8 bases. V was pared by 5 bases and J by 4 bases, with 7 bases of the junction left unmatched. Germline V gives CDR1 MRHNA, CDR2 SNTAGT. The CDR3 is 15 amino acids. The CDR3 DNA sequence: TGTGCCAGCAGTCAAAGCGGGAGCCGGTACAATGAGCAGTTCTTC. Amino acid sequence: CASSQSGSRYNEQFF.

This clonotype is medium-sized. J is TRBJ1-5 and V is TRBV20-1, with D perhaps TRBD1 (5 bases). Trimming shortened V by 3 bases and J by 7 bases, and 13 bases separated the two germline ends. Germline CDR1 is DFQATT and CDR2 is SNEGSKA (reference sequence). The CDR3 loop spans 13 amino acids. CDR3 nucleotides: TGCAGTGCTAGGGCGGGGGTAGGGCAGCCCCAGCATTTT. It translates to CSARAGVGQPQHF.